This TCR beta chain was documented in a study of cytomegalovirus exposure and HLA in healthy donors. Overall study results and limits: A missense variant in DCLRE1C was later tied to TCR beta V- and J-gene trimming. Most observed TCR sequences were rare, whereas some public TCRs were detected in many donors. An apparent linkage of common viral pathogens to several of the most significant clusters emerged in a later analysis. In a later analysis, a genetic analysis reported fewer productive-TCR N-insertions in an Asian-associated ancestry cluster than the cohort average.

Turning to this clone: Its target is unknown.

PCR amplification relied on 60 Vbeta primers (plus 13 Jbeta primers). The assay was immunoSEQ multiplex PCR, and TCRdb's table has in-frame clones only and misses some. The data show about 150,000 clones, over 70% seen once. The CDR3 totals 13 residues. Germline V gene lookup returns CDR1 SGHTA and CDR2 FQGNSA. Trimming removed 3 bases from V and 6 bases from J, with 11 bases in between. This rearrangement joins TRBV7-2 to TRBJ1-1, with a possible D match to TRBD1 (5 bases). The source of this sequence is a woman in her forties in good health and CMV-seronegative. Sequencing was performed on PBMCs. Here the CDR3 DNA reads TGTGCCAGCAGCTTCGACCGGGGGGCTGAAGCTTTCTTT. This translates into CASSFDRGAEAFF.